One T cell receptor beta chain is described in this entry. What it binds is not known. The data are from a study of cytomegalovirus exposure and HLA in healthy donors. Regarding the study as a whole: Most subjects' HLA-A and HLA-B alleles were reportedly predicted from TCR beta sequences. Later analysis associated a missense DCLRE1C variant with TCR beta V- and J-gene trimming. There were several of the most significant clusters that appeared linked to common viral pathogens in a later analysis. Whilst most TCR sequences proved rare, a subset of public TCRs occurred across many donors.

The CDR3 runs 14 residues. CDR1 is MDHEN and CDR2 is SYDVKM in the germline V gene. Trimming took 6 bases from V and 7 from J, leaving 16 bases between them. The PCR ran on 60 Vbeta and 13 Jbeta primers. Produced via immunoSEQ multiplex PCR; TCRdb's table is partial and in-frame only. This sample carries roughly 150,000 clones, roughly 80% of them seen once, and the ten largest clones take about 5.6%. The sample comprised PBMCs. V usage is TRBV28 and J usage is TRBJ2-4, with D perhaps matching TRBD1 (5 bases). This clonotype originated in a man aged 25-40 years in good health and CMV-seropositive. CDR3 region: CASSQGTLGNIQYF. The CDR3 nucleotides read TGTGCCAGCAGCCAGGGTACCCTGGGGAACATTCAGTACTTC.